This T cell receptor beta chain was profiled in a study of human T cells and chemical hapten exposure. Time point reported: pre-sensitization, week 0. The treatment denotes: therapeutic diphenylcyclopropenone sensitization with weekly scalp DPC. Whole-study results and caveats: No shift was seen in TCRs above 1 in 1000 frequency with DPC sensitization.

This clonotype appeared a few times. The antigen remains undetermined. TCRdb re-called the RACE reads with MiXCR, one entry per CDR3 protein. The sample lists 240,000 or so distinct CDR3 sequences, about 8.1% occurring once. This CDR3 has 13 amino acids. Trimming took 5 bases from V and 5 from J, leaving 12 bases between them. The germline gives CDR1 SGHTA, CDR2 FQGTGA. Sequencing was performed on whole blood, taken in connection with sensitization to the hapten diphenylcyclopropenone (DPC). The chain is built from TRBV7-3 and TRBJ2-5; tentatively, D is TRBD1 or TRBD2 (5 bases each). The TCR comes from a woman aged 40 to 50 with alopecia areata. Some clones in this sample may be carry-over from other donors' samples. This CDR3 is CASSEGPGETQYF. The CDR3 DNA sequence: TGTGCCAGCAGCGAGGGACCTGGGGAGACCCAGTACTTC.